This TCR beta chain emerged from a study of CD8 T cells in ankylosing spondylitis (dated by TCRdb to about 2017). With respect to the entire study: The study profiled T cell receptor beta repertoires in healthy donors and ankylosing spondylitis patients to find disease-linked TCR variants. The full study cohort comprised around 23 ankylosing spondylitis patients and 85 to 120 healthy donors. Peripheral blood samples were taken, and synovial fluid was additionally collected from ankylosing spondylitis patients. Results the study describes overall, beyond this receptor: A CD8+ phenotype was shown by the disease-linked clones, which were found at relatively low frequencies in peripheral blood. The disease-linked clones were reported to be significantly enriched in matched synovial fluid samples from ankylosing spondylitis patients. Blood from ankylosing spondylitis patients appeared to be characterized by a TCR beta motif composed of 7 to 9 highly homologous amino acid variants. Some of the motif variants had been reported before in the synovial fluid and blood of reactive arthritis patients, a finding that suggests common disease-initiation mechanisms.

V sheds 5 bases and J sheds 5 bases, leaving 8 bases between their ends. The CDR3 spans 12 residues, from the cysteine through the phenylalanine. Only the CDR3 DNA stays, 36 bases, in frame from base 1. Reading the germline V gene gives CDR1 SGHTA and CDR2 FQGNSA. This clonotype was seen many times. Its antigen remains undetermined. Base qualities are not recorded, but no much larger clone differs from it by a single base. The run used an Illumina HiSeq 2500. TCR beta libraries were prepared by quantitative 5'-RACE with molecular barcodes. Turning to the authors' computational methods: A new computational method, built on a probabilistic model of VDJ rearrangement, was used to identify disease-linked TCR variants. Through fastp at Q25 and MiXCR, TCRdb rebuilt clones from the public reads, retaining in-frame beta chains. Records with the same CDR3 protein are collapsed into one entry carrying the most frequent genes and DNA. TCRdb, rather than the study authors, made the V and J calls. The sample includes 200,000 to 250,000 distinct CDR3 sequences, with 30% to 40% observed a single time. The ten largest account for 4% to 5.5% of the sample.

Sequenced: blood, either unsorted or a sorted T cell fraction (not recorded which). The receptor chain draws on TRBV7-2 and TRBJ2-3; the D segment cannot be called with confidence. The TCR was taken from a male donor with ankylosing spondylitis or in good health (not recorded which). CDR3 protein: CASSLDGDTQYF. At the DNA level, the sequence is TGTGCCAGCAGCCTAGACGGAGATACGCAGTATTTT.